A selection of T cell receptor beta chains follows, all from one sample in a study of T cell repertoires in cytomegalovirus infection. TCRdb itself ran the reads through MiXCR, one entry per CDR3 protein. The table includes some 300,000 distinct CDR3 sequences, 15% to 20% detected once. The sample comprised PBMCs. The receptor set was obtained from a human donor in good health (CMV status not recorded). Some clones in this sample may be carry-over from other donors' samples. CDR3s include the opening cysteine and the closing phenylalanine or tryptophan. Each record gives: clone size, V gene, J gene, D gene, CDR3 DNA, CDR3 protein. D genes are given only for firm matches. Where a row states a size, it is once, few, many or the class of an expanded clone; other rows omit it.

abundance: many; v_gene: TRBV7-9; j_gene: TRBJ1-1; d_gene: -; CDR3nt: TGTGCCAGCAGCCCGCAGGGGACTGAAGCTTTCTTT; CDR3aa: CASSPQGTEAFF
abundance: many; v_gene: TRBV6-1; j_gene: TRBJ2-7; d_gene: -; CDR3nt: TGTGCCAGCAGTGAACCGGAACGGTTCGCTCAGCAGTACTTC; CDR3aa: CASSEPERFAQQYF
abundance: few; v_gene: TRBV5-1; j_gene: TRBJ2-3; d_gene: -; CDR3nt: TGCGCCAGCAGCTTGGCACTTCCTAGCACAGATACGCAGTATTTT; CDR3aa: CASSLALPSTDTQYF
abundance: few; v_gene: TRBV6-5; j_gene: TRBJ1-6; d_gene: TRBD1; CDR3nt: TGTGCCAGCAGTTACTCGAGAGTTCCAAGACAGGGATCACCCCTCCACTTT; CDR3aa: CASSYSRVPRQGSPLHF
abundance: -; v_gene: TRBV6-5; j_gene: TRBJ2-4; d_gene: TRBD1; CDR3nt: TGTGCCAGCAGTTACTCGGGACAGGGGAAAAACATTCAGTACTTC; CDR3aa: CASSYSGQGKNIQYF
abundance: many; v_gene: TRBV7-8; j_gene: TRBJ2-3; d_gene: -; CDR3nt: TGTGCCAGCAGCTATCTCGCAGATACGCAGTATTTT; CDR3aa: CASSYLADTQYF
abundance: -; v_gene: TRBV28; j_gene: TRBJ2-7; d_gene: TRBD1; CDR3nt: TGTGCCAGCAGTCCTGACCGATGGGACAGTTTTTTCTACGAGCAGTACTTC; CDR3aa: CASSPDRWDSFFYEQYF
abundance: few; v_gene: TRBV4-1; j_gene: TRBJ2-1; d_gene: TRBD2; CDR3nt: TGCGCCAGCAGCCAGGCGGGACTAGCGGGGATGTTCTTC; CDR3aa: CASSQAGLAGMFF
abundance: many; v_gene: TRBV12-3/TRBV12-4; j_gene: TRBJ2-1; d_gene: TRBD2; CDR3nt: TGTGCCAGCAGTCCCGAGCGGGGGGGCATAAATGAGCAGTTCTTC; CDR3aa: CASSPERGGINEQFF
abundance: few; v_gene: TRBV6-5; j_gene: TRBJ2-5; d_gene: TRBD2; CDR3nt: TGTGCCAGCAGTTACTGGGAGGGACGGCAAGAGACCCAGTACTTC; CDR3aa: CASSYWEGRQETQYF
abundance: -; v_gene: TRBV10-3; j_gene: TRBJ1-4; d_gene: -; CDR3nt: TGTACCATCAGTGGGACGGGGAAGTATGAAAAACTGTTTTTT; CDR3aa: CTISGTGKYEKLFF
abundance: few; v_gene: TRBV28; j_gene: TRBJ1-1; d_gene: -; CDR3nt: TGTGCCAGCAGTCTAAGGGATGGCTTCCGTGAAGCTTTCTTT; CDR3aa: CASSLRDGFREAFF
abundance: many; v_gene: TRBV7-9; j_gene: TRBJ2-1; d_gene: -; CDR3nt: TGTGCCAGCAGCTTACTCCCGGGACTCGGGCCCAATGAGCAGTTCTTC; CDR3aa: CASSLLPGLGPNEQFF
abundance: many; v_gene: TRBV7-2; j_gene: TRBJ1-2; d_gene: -; CDR3nt: TGTGCCAGCAGCCGGACAGATAATTATGGCTACACCTTC; CDR3aa: CASSRTDNYGYTF
abundance: -; v_gene: TRBV2; j_gene: TRBJ2-7; d_gene: -; CDR3nt: TGTGCCAGCAGTGAAGAGTGGCAGGGAGCCTACGAGCAGTACTTC; CDR3aa: CASSEEWQGAYEQYF
abundance: -; v_gene: TRBV28; j_gene: TRBJ2-7; d_gene: TRBD1; CDR3nt: TGTGCCAGCAGTGAACTTCCGGGACAGGGCTACGAGCAGTACTTC; CDR3aa: CASSELPGQGYEQYF
abundance: few; v_gene: TRBV18; j_gene: TRBJ2-7; d_gene: TRBD1; CDR3nt: TGTGCCAGCTCACCACTTAGCTTGTGGGACAGGGAGCGCCACTACGAGCAGTACTTC; CDR3aa: CASSPLSLWDRERHYEQYF
abundance: few; v_gene: TRBV12-3/TRBV12-4; j_gene: TRBJ2-2; d_gene: TRBD2; CDR3nt: TGTGCCAGCAGCCTGGGACTAGCTGCGAACACCGGGGAGCTGTTTTTT; CDR3aa: CASSLGLAANTGELFF